This is a list of T cell receptor beta chains from one sample in a study of control samples from healthy donors and cancer patients. Produced via immunoSEQ multiplex PCR; TCRdb's table is partial and in-frame only. The sample has some 110,000 clones; roughly 93% are singletons. The sequencing sample was made of blood. The receptors here all came from a man aged 30 to 45 in good health. CDR3s include the opening cysteine and the closing phenylalanine or tryptophan.

V | CDR3
TRBV3-1/TRBV3-2 | CASSPKTVTYNSPLHF
TRBV7-9 | CASSFRVGETQYF
TRBV6-2/TRBV6-3 | CASSPTGGRSPLHF
TRBV30 | CAWRQTVNVGEAFF
TRBV6-5 | CASSFGPGQETQYF
TRBV7-9 | CASRPRPTEAFF
TRBV4-1 | CASSHIRGDFTGELFF
TRBV5-6 | CASSEDVGKGGYTF
TRBV6-5 | CASSQGQGVGGYTF
TRBV3-1/TRBV3-2 | CASSQAAGDNEQFF
TRBV10-3 | CAISAGVEEQFF
TRBV9 | CASSVGVQGAHTEAFF
TRBV5-1 | CASRVGAEETQYF
TRBV15 | CATSREAGNTEAFF
TRBV12-3/TRBV12-4 | CASSRPGGYGYTF
TRBV5-4 | CASSLGQPGANVLTF
TRBV14 | CASSLGGNSPLHF
TRBV6-2/TRBV6-3 | CASSTPTGMKTQYF
TRBV6-5 | CASSYSGGTEAFF
TRBV25-1 | CASSESGNTIYF
TRBV19 | CASSIPQGGVNEQFF
TRBV7-2 | CASSLVGQGFGSLHF
TRBV28 | CASRAPELWGYGYTF
TRBV7-2 | CASRSGQGANYGHTF
TRBV19 | CASSIDPGFGTDTQYF
TRBV28 | CASSLRGDRGATDTQYF
TRBV9 | CASSVSPTRGAEAFF
TRBV19 | CASSMYMGQGLSETQYF
TRBV5-1 | CASSLVASNTGELFF
TRBV19 | CASRPAGGVETQYF
TRBV7-9 | CASSLDQKGLIEKLFF
TRBV5-1 | CASSAVQGANNYGYTF
TRBV2 | CASSEDRAMPQHF
TRBV27 | CASSLKAGGLDNEQFF
TRBV9 | CASSVAWGGDEQYF
TRBV7-9 | CASSLGTLRTGTQANVLTF
TRBV7-9 | CASSLPQGREQYF
TRBV18 | CASSPEQGDEQYF
TRBV5-4 | CAPPGGSPGVNTEAFF
TRBV9 | CASSVGLAGGSAETQYF
TRBV18 | CASSPRGGYGNQPQHF
TRBV11-2 | CASSLGSTGTGVLNYGYTF
TRBV12-5 | CASGWEGLPLHF
TRBV7-9 | CASSPRGPEANGYTF
TRBV27 | CASSFRRSTGGADTQYF